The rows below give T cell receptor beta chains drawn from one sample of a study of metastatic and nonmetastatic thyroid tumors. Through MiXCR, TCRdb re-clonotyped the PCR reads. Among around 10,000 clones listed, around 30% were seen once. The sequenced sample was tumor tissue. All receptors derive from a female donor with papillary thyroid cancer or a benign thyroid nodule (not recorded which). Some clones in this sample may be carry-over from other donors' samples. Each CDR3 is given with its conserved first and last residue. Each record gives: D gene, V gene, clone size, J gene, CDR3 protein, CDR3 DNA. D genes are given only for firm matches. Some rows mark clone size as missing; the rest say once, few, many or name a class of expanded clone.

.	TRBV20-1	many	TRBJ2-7	CSAGGDSRWEQYF	TGCAGTGCTGGGGGGGACAGCCGGTGGGAGCAGTACTTC
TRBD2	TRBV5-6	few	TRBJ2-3	CASSFRGVWTDTQYF	TGTGCCAGCAGCTTTCGGGGGGTTTGGACAGATACGCAGTATTTT
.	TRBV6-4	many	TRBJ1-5	CASSPDSNQPQHF	TGTGCCAGCAGTCCTGACAGCAATCAGCCCCAGCATTTT
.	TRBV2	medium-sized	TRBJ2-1	CASNQGSVDEQFF	TGTGCCAGCAATCAGGGATCCGTCGATGAGCAGTTCTTC
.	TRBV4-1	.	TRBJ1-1	CASSRNTEAFF	TGCGCCAGCAGCCGGAACACTGAAGCTTTCTTT
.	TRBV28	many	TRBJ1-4	CATNEGGIANEKLFF	TGTGCCACCAATGAGGGGGGTATAGCTAATGAAAAACTGTTTTTT
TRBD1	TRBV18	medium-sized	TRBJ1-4	CASSPGTGGAGGEKLFF	TGTGCCAGCTCACCGGGGACAGGGGGCGCCGGGGGTGAAAAACTGTTTTTT
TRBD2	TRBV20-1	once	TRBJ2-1	CSARTSGRTRINEQFF	TGCAGTGCTAGGACTAGCGGGAGGACCCGAATAAATGAGCAGTTCTTC
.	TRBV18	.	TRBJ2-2	CASIGGRNTGELFF	TGTGCCAGCATCGGGGGTAGGAACACCGGGGAGCTGTTTTTT
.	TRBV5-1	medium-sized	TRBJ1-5	CASSLGDTGNQPQHF	TGCGCCAGCAGCTTGGGGGATACAGGGAATCAGCCCCAGCATTTT
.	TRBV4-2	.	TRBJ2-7	CASSPGGFGAEQYF	TGTGCCAGCAGCCCTGGGGGCTTTGGGGCGGAGCAGTACTTC
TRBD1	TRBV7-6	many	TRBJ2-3	CASSSQDRGTDTQYF	TGTGCCAGCAGCTCCCAGGACAGGGGAACAGATACGCAGTATTTT
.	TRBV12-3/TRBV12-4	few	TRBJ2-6	CASSLVGSSGANVLTF	TGTGCCAGCAGTTTGGTCGGATCCTCTGGGGCCAACGTCCTGACTTTC
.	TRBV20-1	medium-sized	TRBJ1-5	CSANRDADQPQHF	TGCAGTGCTAATCGGGACGCCGATCAGCCCCAGCATTTT
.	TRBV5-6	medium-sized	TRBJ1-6	CASSLAGPYNSPLHF	TGTGCCAGCAGCTTGGCTGGGCCCTATAATTCACCCCTCCACTTT
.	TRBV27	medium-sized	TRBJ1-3	CASSLMGTGNTIYF	TGTGCCAGCAGTTTGATGGGAACTGGAAACACCATATATTTT
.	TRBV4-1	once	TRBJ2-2	CASSQADRTNTGELFF	TGCGCCAGCAGCCAGGCCGACAGGACGAACACCGGGGAGCTGTTTTTT
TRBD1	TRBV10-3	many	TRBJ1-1	CAISSSTGGGTEAFF	TGTGCCATCAGTAGCTCGACAGGGGGAGGCACTGAAGCTTTCTTT
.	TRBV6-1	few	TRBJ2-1	CVSNKKRVSSYNEQFF	TGTGTCAGCAATAAAAAGCGGGTATCCTCCTACAATGAGCAGTTCTTC
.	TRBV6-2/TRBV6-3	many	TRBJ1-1	CASSLTPGNTEAFF	TGTGCCAGCAGCCTGACACCGGGTAACACTGAAGCTTTCTTT
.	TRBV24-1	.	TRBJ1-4	CATSDWDVMHEKLFF	TGTGCCACCAGTGATTGGGACGTAATGCATGAAAAACTGTTTTTT
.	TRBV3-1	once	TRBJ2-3	CASSQRRSDTQYF	TGTGCCAGCAGCCAGCGAAGGTCAGATACGCAGTATTTT
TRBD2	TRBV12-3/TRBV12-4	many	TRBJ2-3	CASSSLAGVRDTQYF	TGTGCCAGCAGTTCTCTAGCGGGAGTTAGGGATACGCAGTATTTT
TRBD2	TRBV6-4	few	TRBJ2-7	CASSTKGLAGLYEQYF	TGTGCCAGCAGTACCAAAGGACTAGCGGGACTCTACGAGCAGTACTTC
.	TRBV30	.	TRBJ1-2	CACTTGNYGYTF	TGTGCCTGTACAACGGGTAACTATGGCTACACCTTC
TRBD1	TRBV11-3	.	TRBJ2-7	CASSLQGDLTEQYF	TGTGCCAGCAGCTTACAGGGGGATCTGACCGAGCAGTACTTC
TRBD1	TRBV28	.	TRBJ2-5	CASSSTLGQGVGWTQYF	TGTGCCAGCAGTTCCACCCTAGGACAGGGGGTTGGGTGGACCCAGTACTTC
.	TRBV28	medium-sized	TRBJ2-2	CASRPIKMDRGNTGELFF	TGTGCCAGCAGACCCATCAAAATGGACAGAGGGAACACCGGGGAGCTGTTTTTT
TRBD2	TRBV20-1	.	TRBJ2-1	CSAAAERRASGGGPNEQFF	TGCAGTGCAGCGGCCGAACGGCGGGCTAGCGGCGGAGGCCCAAATGAGCAGTTCTTC
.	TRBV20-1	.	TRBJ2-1	CSVRTAVHNNEQFF	TGCAGTGTCCGAACGGCAGTACATAACAATGAGCAGTTCTTC
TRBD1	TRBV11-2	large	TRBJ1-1	CASSSDRASEAFF	TGTGCCAGCAGCTCAGACAGGGCCTCGGAAGCTTTCTTT
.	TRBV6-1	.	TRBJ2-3	CASSAGGADTQYF	TGTGCCAGCAGTGCCGGTGGGGCAGATACGCAGTATTTT
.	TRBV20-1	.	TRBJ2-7	CSARLEYEQYF	TGCAGTGCTAGGTTGGAGTACGAGCAGTACTTC
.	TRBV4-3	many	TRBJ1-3	CASSPSRSRTSGNTIYF	TGCGCCAGCAGCCCCAGCAGGAGTCGGACTTCTGGAAACACCATATATTTT
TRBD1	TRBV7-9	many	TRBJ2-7	CASSQGGEYEQYF	TGTGCCAGCAGCCAAGGGGGCGAGTACGAGCAGTACTTC
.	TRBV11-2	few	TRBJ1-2	CASSLDSGGGGTF	TGTGCCAGCAGCTTAGATTCGGGGGGCGGAGGGACCTTC
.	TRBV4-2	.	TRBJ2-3	CASSTDGATMLDTQYF	TGTGCCAGCAGCACCGACGGGGCTACCATGCTCGATACGCAGTATTTT
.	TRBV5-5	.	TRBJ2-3	CASSYHRLGTDTQYF	TGTGCCAGCAGCTACCACCGGCTGGGCACAGATACGCAGTATTTT
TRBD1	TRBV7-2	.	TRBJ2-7	CASSYRDRALEQYF	TGTGCCAGCAGCTACCGGGACAGGGCGTTGGAGCAGTACTTC
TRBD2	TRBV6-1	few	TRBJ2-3	CASSVGLAGSTDTQYF	TGTGCCAGCAGTGTGGGACTAGCGGGGAGCACAGATACGCAGTATTTT
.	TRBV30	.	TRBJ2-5	CAWNRVDETQYF	TGTGCCTGGAACAGGGTGGATGAGACCCAGTACTTC
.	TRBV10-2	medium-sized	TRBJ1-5	CATGGDPRGNQPQHF	TGCGCCACTGGAGGGGATCCCAGGGGAAATCAGCCCCAGCATTTT
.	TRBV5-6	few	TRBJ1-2	CASSDADSNYGYTF	TGTGCCAGCAGCGACGCGGACAGTAACTATGGCTACACCTTC
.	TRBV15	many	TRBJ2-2	CATSSPAYLGSGELFF	TGTGCCACCAGCAGCCCGGCCTACCTAGGGTCCGGGGAGCTGTTTTTT
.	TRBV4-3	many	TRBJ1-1	CASSQAPGIEDTEAFF	TGCGCCAGCAGCCAAGCGCCGGGGATTGAAGACACTGAAGCTTTCTTT
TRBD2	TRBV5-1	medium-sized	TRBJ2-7	CASRLAGETGEQYF	TGCGCCAGCAGGTTAGCGGGGGAGACGGGAGAGCAGTACTTC
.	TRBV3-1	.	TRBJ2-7	CASSLYRAGEQYF	TGTGCCAGCAGCTTGTACAGAGCCGGAGAGCAGTACTTC
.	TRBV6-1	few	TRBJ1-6	CASSPRGPLHF	TGTGCCAGCAGCCCGAGGGGGCCCCTCCACTTT
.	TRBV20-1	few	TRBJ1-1	CSAGGPGQVNTEAFF	TGCAGTGCTGGGGGACCGGGGCAGGTGAACACTGAAGCTTTCTTT
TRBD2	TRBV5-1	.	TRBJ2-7	CASSLTAGEGEQYF	TGCGCCAGCAGCTTAACAGCGGGAGAAGGCGAGCAGTACTTC
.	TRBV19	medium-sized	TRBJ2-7	CASSSGLGSYEQYF	TGTGCCAGTAGTTCGGGTCTCGGGTCCTACGAGCAGTACTTC
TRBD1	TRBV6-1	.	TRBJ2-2	CASRDRGDTGELFF	TGTGCCAGCAGGGACAGGGGGGACACCGGGGAGCTGTTTTTT
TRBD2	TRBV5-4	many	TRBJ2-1	CASSLEASGYNEQFF	TGTGCCAGCAGCTTGGAGGCTAGCGGGTACAATGAGCAGTTCTTC
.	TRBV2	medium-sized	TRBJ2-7	CASSDLNDEQYF	TGTGCCAGCAGTGACCTAAACGACGAGCAGTACTTC